This T cell receptor beta chain was captured by sequencing in a study of cytomegalovirus exposure and HLA in healthy donors (dated by TCRdb to between 2016 and 2019). At the level of the whole study: An earlier analysis of roughly 570 of the donors reported about 300 Gb of sequence data and 95 million to 130 million unique TCR beta sequences obtained from around 170 million T cells. An early release that covered 500 to 800 HLA-typed donors contained approximately 290 gigabases of sequencing data and tens of millions of unique TCR sequences. HLA typing included class I and class II loci at four-digit resolution. In an earlier analysis of roughly 580 of the donors, high-throughput TCR beta sequencing was used to judge whether each TCR beta V gene segment behaved as functional or pseudogenic. The study aimed to test whether signatures of past pathogen exposure could be identified by cataloging public T cell receptors. Along with the roughly 670-subject first cohort, a separate validation cohort of 120 different subjects was used. Of the 350 to 400 genotyped donors, about 80% fell in the genetic ancestry cluster associated with self-reported Caucasian donors. Among some 400 genotyped donors of the cohort, an average of roughly 230,000 unique TCR beta nucleotide sequences was sequenced per donor, of which 15% to 20% were non-productive. All discovery cohort repertoires had been generated on a single sequencing platform. A few DR-DQ haplotypes were treated as single units for association and clustering because of strong linkage in the cohort. The number of typed donors differed by locus: about 629-630 for A, B, C, DRB1 and DQB1; about 520 for DQA1; fewer than 610 for DPA1; and some 470 for DPB1. A later analysis re-analyzed previously published TCR beta repertoires from several hundred donors and added high-resolution HLA genotyping to study TCR occurrence patterns. The later analysis used no new phenotypic data to find candidate immune exposures, relying instead on TCR beta sequences and their occurrence across donors. The study combined high-throughput TCR immunosequencing, statistical association of individual TCRs with disease status, and machine learning to predict cytomegalovirus infection status. Genome-wide SNP genotypes for about 65% of the roughly 670 donors were used in a later genetic analysis, which treated that subset as a discovery cohort. Using immunosequencing, the study profiled T cell repertoires from 550 to 750 subjects and related those repertoires to cytomegalovirus serostatus. Donor age, sex, ethnicity and CMV serostatus were compiled together with the repertoire data.

The full study reports these points: In vitro tests confirmed that a few of the cytomegalovirus-associated TCR beta chains recognize cytomegalovirus antigens. An earlier analysis of 587 of the donors showed that most TCR beta V segments appeared in productive rearrangements either about 90% or about 30% of the time, which broadly matched IMGT annotations. While some public TCRs were present in many individuals, most TCR sequences turned up only very rarely across donors. CMV serostatus was the only immune exposure information available for the cohort. Because counts were too low, under 20 rarely observed V segments, including chromosome 9 orphons, were left out of the earlier analysis of 587 of the donors. A cluster of highly shared sequence variants was judged likely to represent a technical artifact of the sequencing pipeline. In a later genetic analysis, fewer N-insertions in productive TCRs were reported among donors in an Asian-associated ancestry cluster than the roughly 670-donor mean. Because HLA typing was missing for some donors at each locus, association tests included only the typed subset. A further reported finding was that TCR beta sequences accurately predicted the HLA-A and HLA-B alleles for most subjects in the first cohort. In a later analysis, several top co-occurrence clusters were reported to appear linked to parvovirus B19, influenza, CMV and Epstein-Barr virus. Strong co-occurrence of HLA alleles, especially DR and DQ, made assigning TCR associations to individual alleles difficult. This cohort had only TCR beta chains sequenced, and the lack of alpha or paired-chain data limited which features could be detected. According to the authors, the approach could potentially be generalized to other disease states and immunological phenotypes. In both the original and validation cohorts, the classifier was reported to diagnose cytomegalovirus status with high specificity and sensitivity. In a later analysis, the rate of TCR association differed among HLA loci, with DRB1 alleles having the most associated TCRs and HLA-C alleles having the fewest. Correlated functional status among segregating V segments might reflect linkage disequilibrium, but an unknown experimental factor could not be ruled out. An association between a missense DCLRE1C variant and V-gene and J-gene trimming of TCR beta chains was found in a later genetic analysis and replicated in an independent cohort. In a later analysis, HLA-associated TCR beta chains showed more clonal expansion and lower generation probabilities than non-associated chains that were equally common. A later analysis found that most CMV-associated TCR beta chains appeared HLA-restricted, with HLA associations seemingly driven largely by CMV exposure. The study listed 150 to 200 TCR beta chains as associated with cytomegalovirus. Presence/absence analyses assumed roughly uniform sequencing depth across donors, an assumption that may not hold. Specific HLA alleles were associated with 15,000 to 20,000 TCR beta sequences at a false discovery rate of 0.05 in a later analysis.

In total, roughly 670 healthy bone marrow donors made up the cohort. At the time of sampling, all cohort members were nominally healthy, though unrecorded immune exposures were likely present. The donor was CMV seronegative and belonged to the group of 352 seronegative cohort members. A peripheral blood sample was provided by each donor, and peripheral blood mononuclear cells were used for TCR beta sequencing. The Qiagen DNeasy Blood Extraction Kit was used to extract genomic DNA from the blood cell samples. This clone was detected once. Its specific antigen is unknown. The record has no base qualities; no much larger clone is one base away. The library was produced with the immunoSEQ multiplex PCR assay. For the multiplex PCR, a mixture combining 60 forward primers for TCR Vbeta segments and 13 reverse primers for TCR Jbeta segments was used. The CDR3 region of rearranged TCR beta genes was amplified from genomic DNA with a multiplex PCR assay. Amplified TCR beta libraries were sequenced as 87-base-pair reads on the Illumina HiSeq System. Per the authors' processing: A later analysis tallied 75 million to 95 million unique TCR beta chains across the 660 or so repertoires, and around 12 million of those chains were shared by two or more donors. To remove PCR and sequencing errors, raw reads were error-corrected and collapsed into unique sequences using a nearest-neighbor algorithm that merged closely related sequences. Alignment of CDR3 sequences to IMGT reference sequences was used to assign V, D and J gene segments. Each retained sequence needed at least a six-nucleotide match to both a V gene segment and a J gene segment. A rearrangement counted as productive if the CDR3 had no stop codons and remained in frame with V and J, and every other rearrangement counted as non-productive. Following IMGT convention, CDR3 was defined as the stretch from the second conserved V-encoded cysteine to the conserved J-encoded phenylalanine. Sequences without an unambiguous match to a single V gene segment were excluded from the earlier analysis of almost 600 of the donors. In an earlier analysis of 450 to 750 of the donors, a V segment was called functional when productive rearrangements were above 56.7%, and segregating when the standard deviation between donors exceeded 5%. A statistical classification framework was built for diagnosing cytomegalovirus status from the catalog of TCR beta chain sequences. In a later analysis, V and J genes were assigned by comparing TCR nucleotide sequences against IMGT/GENE-DB human TR gene sequences. In a later analysis, CDR3 sequences and most-parsimonious VDJ recombination scenarios were assigned using the TCRdist pipeline. In a later analysis, every TCR beta chain was defined by the combination of its CDR3 amino acid sequence and its V-gene family, and reads without a unique V-gene family were dropped. A later analysis removed 592 highly shared, low-generation-probability nucleotide sequences to deal with suspected cross-contamination and a sequencing artifact. In a later analysis, a clonal expansion index was calculated for each public chain from normalized within-repertoire ranks of inferred template counts. Generation probabilities in a later analysis came from a VDJ recombination model fitted to out-of-frame rearrangements, and those results were checked against IGoR. In a later analysis, TCR-TCR, TCR-HLA and TCR-CMV co-occurrence was scored with hypergeometric tests, and a repertoire-size bias correction was applied to TCR pairs. In a later analysis, false discovery rates were estimated by permuting HLA or CMV assignments 20 times. In a later analysis, co-occurring TCRs were grouped with DBSCAN, and TCRdist sequence similarity was added when clustering was performed within HLA-allele-positive subsets. For co-occurrence clustering, repertoires with fewer than 30,000 or more than 120,000 public chains were excluded, along with about five repertoires with anomalous nucleotide sharing. Not all clones reach the TCRdb copy of this immuneACCESS table, which keeps in-frame sequences only. Checked studies attribute under half of the gap to unresolved V genes and leave the rest unexplained. The V and J calls and clone size were taken over from that table, and D and trimming were inferred from the DNA. This sample holds about 160,000 clones; 65% to 80% were observed only once. Under 2.5% of the sample is in the top ten clones.

This clonotype was obtained from a female donor in good health and CMV-seronegative. The sample taken for sequencing was PBMCs.

The CDR3 region reads CASSLYLGQGDSPLHF. The DNA reads as follows: TGTGCCAGCAGCTTGTACCTGGGACAGGGTGATTCACCCCTCCACTTT. This receptor chain uses TRBV5-4 and TRBJ1-6; 9 central nucleotides agree with TRBD1. The CDR3 sequence holds 16 residues, the cysteine and phenylalanine included. Solely the CDR3 DNA is kept, with 48 bases framed from the first base. Relative to germline, V is missing 1 base and J is missing 8 bases, with 7 bases of the junction outside any gene match. CDR1 and CDR2 are drawn from the germline V gene (reference sequence): SGHNT, YYREEE.